This record looks at one T cell receptor (beta chain) sequence and its context. Its antigen is not identified. The CDR3 is 14 residues long. Trimming stripped 6 bases from V and 0 bases from J, with 12 bases between. Germline CDR1 reads DFQATT; CDR2 reads SNEGSKA (reference sequence). Study-wide results and limits: In terms of TCR gene usage, tumor memory CD4+ T cells clustered together with blood and lymph node memory CD4+ cells, as well as with lymph node naive CD4+ cells.

TCRdb processed the 5' RACE reads anew with MiXCR; each CDR3 protein has one entry. The profile shows approximately 6,000 distinct CDR3 sequences, 69% of them singletons. This chain connects TRBV20-1 to TRBJ1-5; the D is unclear. The TCR was taken from a female donor with breast cancer. The material sequenced was memory CD4+ T cells sorted from a lymph node. Noted subset: memory CD4+ T cells, CD4+CD45RO+CD25-. The CDR3: CSAPAINSNQPQHF. The CDR3 DNA reads as TGCAGTGCGCCCGCGATAAATAGCAATCAGCCCCAGCATTTT.